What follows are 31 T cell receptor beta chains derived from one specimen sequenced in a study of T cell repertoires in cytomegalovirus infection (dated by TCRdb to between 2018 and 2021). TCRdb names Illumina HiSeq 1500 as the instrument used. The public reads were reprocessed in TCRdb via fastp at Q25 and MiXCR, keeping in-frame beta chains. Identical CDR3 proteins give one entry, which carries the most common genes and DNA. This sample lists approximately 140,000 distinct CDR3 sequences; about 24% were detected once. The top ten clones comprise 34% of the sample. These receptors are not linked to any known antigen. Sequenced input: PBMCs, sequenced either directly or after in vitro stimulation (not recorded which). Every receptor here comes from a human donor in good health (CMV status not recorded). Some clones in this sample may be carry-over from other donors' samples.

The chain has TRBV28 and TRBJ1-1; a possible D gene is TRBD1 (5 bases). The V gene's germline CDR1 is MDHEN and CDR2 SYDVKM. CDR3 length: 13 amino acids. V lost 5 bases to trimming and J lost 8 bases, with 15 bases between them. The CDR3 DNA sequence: TGTGCCAGCAGTACGAAGGGGACGTACGAAGCTTTCTTT. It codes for CASSTKGTYEAFF.

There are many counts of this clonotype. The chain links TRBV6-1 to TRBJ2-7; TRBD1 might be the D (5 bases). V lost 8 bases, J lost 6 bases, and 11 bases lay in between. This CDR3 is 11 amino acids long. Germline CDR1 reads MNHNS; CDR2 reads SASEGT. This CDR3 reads CASQGFGEQYV. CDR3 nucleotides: TGTGCCAGCCAGGGTTTTGGCGAGCAGTACGTC.

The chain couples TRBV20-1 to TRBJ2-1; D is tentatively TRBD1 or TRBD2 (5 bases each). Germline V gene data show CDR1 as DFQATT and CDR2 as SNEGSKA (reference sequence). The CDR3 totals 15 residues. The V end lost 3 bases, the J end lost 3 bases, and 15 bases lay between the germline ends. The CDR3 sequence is CSARARDQHYNEQFF. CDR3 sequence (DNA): TGCAGTGCTAGGGCCCGGGACCAACACTACAATGAGCAGTTCTTC.

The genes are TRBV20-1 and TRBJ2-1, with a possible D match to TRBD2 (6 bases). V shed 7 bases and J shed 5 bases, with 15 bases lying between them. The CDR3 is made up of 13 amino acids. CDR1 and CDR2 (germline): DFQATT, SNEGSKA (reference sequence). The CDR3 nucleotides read TGCAGTGTCGGTGGGAGGTCCAACAATGAGCAGTTCTTC. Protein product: CSVGGRSNNEQFF.

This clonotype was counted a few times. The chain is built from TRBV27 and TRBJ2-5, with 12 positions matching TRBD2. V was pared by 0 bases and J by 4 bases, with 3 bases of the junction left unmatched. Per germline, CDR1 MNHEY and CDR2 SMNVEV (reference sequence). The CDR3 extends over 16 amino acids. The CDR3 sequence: CASSLSVGLAGETQYF. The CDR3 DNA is TGTGCCAGCAGTTTATCGGTGGGACTAGCGGGAGAGACCCAGTACTTC.

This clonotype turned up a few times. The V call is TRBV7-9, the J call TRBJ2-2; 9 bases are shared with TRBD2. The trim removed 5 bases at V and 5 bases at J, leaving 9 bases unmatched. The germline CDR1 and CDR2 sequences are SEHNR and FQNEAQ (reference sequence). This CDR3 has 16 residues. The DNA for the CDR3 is TGTGCCAGCAGCCTACGTAGCGGGAGCGAGACCGGGGAGCTGTTTTTT. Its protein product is CASSLRSGSETGELFF.

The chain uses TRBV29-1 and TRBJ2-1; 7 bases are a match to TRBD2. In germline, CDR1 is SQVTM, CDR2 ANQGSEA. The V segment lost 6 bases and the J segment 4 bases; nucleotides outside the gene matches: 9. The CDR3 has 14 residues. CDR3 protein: CSVARAGLYNEQFF. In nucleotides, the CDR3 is TGCAGCGTCGCAAGAGCGGGACTTTACAATGAGCAGTTCTTC.

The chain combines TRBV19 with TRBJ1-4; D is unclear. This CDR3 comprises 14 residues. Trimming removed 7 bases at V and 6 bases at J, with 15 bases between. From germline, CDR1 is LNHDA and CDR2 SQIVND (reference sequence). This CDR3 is CASTTSRGHEKLFF. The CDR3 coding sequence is TGTGCCAGTACTACGTCTCGGGGTCATGAAAAACTGTTTTTT.

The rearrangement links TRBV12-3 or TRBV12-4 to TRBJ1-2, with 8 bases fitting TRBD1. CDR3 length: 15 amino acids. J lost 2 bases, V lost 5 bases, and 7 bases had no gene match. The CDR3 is CASSPWTGPNYGYTF. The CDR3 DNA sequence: TGTGCCAGCAGTCCCTGGACAGGGCCCAACTATGGCTACACCTTC.

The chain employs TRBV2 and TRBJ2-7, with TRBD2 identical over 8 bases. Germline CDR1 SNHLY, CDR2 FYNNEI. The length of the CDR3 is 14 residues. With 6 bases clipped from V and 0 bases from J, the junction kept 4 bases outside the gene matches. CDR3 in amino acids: CASSVLAASYEQYF. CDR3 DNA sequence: TGTGCCAGCAGCGTACTAGCGGCCTCCTACGAGCAGTACTTC.

CDR3 amino acids: CASSLEGRVDGYTF. The CDR3 DNA is TGCGCCAGCAGCTTGGAAGGACGCGTAGATGGCTACACCTTC. The chain is built from TRBV5-1 and TRBJ1-2; the D is unclear. The length of the CDR3 is 14 residues. The germline gives CDR1 SGHRS, CDR2 YFSETQ. Trimming took off 0 bases at V and 6 bases at J, with 12 bases between the two ends.

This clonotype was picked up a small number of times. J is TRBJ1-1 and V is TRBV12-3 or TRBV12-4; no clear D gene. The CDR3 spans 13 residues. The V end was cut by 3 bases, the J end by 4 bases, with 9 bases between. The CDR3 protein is CASSFYGVTEAFF. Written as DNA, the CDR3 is TGTGCCAGCAGTTTTTACGGAGTCACTGAAGCTTTCTTT.

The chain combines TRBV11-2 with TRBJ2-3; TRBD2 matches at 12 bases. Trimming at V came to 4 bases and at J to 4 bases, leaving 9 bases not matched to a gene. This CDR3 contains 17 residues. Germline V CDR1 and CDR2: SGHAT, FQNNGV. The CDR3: CASSYPASGRVPDTQYF. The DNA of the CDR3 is TGTGCCAGCAGCTACCCGGCTAGCGGGAGGGTTCCAGATACGCAGTATTTT.

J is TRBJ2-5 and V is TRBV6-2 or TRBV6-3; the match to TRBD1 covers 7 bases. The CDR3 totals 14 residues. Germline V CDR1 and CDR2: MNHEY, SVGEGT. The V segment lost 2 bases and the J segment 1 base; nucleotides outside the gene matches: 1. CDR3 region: CASSYTGVQETQYF. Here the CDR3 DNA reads TGTGCCAGCAGTTACACAGGGGTCCAAGAGACCCAGTACTTC.

CDR3 in amino acids: CATSKVGAARTFF. The CDR3 DNA follows: TGTGCCACCAGCAAAGTCGGGGCGGCCCGCACTTTCTTT. The chain has TRBV15 and TRBJ1-1, with a tentative D call TRBD1 (5 bases). The CDR3 covers 13 residues. Germline assignment: CDR1 LNHNV and CDR2 YYDKDF (reference sequence). Trimming pared 4 bases from V and 12 bases from J, leaving 18 bases between.

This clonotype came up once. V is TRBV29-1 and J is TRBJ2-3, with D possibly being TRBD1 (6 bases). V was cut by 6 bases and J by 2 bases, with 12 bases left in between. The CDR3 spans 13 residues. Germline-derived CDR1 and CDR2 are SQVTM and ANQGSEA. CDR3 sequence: CSVQGFYTDTQYF. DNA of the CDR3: TGCAGCGTGCAGGGGTTTTACACAGATACGCAGTATTTT.

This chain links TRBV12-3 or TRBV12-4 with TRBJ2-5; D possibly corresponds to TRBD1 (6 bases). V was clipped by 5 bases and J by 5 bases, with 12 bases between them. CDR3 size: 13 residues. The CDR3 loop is CASSPDRRETQYF. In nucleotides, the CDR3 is TGTGCCAGCAGTCCCGACAGGCGCGAGACCCAGTACTTC.

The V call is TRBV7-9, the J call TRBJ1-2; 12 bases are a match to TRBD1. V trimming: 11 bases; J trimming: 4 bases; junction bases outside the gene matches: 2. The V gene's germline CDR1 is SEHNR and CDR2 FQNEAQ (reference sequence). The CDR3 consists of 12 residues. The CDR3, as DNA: TGTGCCGGGACAGGGGGCGGCTATGGCTACACCTTC. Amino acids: CAGTGGGYGYTF.

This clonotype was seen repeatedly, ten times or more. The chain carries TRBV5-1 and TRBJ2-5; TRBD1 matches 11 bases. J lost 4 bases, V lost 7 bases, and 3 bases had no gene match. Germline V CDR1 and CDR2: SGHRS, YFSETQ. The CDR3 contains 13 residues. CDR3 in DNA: TGCGCCAGCGGGGACAGGGGGGGAGAGACCCAGTACTTC. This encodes CASGDRGGETQYF.

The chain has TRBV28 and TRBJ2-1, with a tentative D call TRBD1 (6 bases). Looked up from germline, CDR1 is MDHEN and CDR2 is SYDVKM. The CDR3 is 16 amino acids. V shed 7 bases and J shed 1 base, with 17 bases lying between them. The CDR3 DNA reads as TGTGCCAGCACTTCCCCAGGGGAAGTGTCCTACAATGAGCAGTTCTTC. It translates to CASTSPGEVSYNEQFF. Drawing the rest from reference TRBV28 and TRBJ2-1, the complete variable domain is DVKVTQSSRYLVKRTGEKVFLECVQDMDHENMFWYRQDPGLGLRLIYFSYDVKMKEKGDIPEGYSVSREKKERFSLILESASTNQTSMYLCASTSPGEVSYNEQFFGPGTRLTVL.

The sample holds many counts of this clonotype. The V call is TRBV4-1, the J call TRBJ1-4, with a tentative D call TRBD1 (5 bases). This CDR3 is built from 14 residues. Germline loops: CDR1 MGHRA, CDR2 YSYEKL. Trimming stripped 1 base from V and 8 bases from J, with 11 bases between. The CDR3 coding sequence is TGCGCCAGCAGCCAAGCAAGGGGTCGAGAAAAACTGTTTTTT. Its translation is CASSQARGREKLFF.

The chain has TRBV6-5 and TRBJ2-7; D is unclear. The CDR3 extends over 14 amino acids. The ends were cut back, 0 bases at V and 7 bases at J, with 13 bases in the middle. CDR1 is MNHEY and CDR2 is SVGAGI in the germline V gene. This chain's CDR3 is CASSYSRQANEQYF. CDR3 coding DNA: TGTGCCAGCAGTTACTCGAGGCAGGCTAATGAGCAGTACTTC.

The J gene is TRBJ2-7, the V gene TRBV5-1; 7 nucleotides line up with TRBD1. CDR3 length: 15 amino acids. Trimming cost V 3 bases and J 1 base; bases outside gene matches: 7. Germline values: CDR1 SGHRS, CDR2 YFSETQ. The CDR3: CASSSQGQVSYEQYF. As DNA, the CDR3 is TGCGCCAGCAGCTCACAAGGACAGGTATCCTACGAGCAGTACTTC.

The CDR3 sequence: CASRPRGGGREYDEQFF. In DNA, the CDR3 is TGTGCCAGCAGGCCCAGGGGTGGTGGGAGGGAATACGATGAGCAGTTCTTC. This sequence joins TRBV12-3 or TRBV12-4 and TRBJ2-1, with D possibly TRBD2 on 7 matching bases. The CDR3 sequence is 17 residues long. Trimming shortened V by 6 bases and J by 8 bases, and 26 bases separated the two germline ends.

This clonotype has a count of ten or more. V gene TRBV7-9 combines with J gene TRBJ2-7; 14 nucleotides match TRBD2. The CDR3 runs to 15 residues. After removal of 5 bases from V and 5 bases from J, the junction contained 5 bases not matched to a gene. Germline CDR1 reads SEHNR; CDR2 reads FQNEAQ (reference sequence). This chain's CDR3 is CASSRLAGGPDEQYV. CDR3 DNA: TGTGCCAGCAGCAGACTAGCGGGAGGGCCCGACGAGCAGTACGTC.

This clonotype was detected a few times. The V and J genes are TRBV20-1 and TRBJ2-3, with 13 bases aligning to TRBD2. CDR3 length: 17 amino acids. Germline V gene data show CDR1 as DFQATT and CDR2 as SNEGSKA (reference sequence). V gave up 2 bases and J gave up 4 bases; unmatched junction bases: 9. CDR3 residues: CSARNPRTSGSADTQYF. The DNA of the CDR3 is TGCAGTGCTAGAAACCCCCGGACTAGCGGGAGCGCAGATACGCAGTATTTT.

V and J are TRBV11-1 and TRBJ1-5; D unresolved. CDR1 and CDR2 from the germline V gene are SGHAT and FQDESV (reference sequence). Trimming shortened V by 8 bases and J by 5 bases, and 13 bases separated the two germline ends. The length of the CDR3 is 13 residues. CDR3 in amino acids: CASRRAPDQPQHF. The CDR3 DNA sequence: TGTGCCAGCCGAAGGGCCCCCGATCAGCCCCAGCATTTT.

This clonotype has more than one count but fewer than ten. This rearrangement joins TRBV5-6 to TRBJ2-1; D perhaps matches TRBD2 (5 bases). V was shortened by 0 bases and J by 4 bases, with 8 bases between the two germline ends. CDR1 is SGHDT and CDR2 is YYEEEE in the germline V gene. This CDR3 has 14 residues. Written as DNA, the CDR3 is TGTGCCAGCAGCTTGGTAAGGGAGTACAATGAGCAGTTCTTC. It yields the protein CASSLVREYNEQFF.

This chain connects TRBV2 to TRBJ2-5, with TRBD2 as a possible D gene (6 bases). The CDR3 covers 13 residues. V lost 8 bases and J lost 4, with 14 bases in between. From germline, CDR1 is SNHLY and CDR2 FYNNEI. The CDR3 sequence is CASGRVGGETQYF. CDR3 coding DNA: TGTGCCAGCGGTAGGGTCGGGGGAGAGACCCAGTACTTC.

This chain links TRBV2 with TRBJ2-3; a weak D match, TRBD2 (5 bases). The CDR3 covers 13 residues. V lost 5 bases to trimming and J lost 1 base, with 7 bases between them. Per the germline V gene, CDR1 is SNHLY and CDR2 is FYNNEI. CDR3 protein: CASSSLGTDTQYF. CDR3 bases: TGTGCCAGCAGTTCACTAGGCACAGATACGCAGTATTTT.

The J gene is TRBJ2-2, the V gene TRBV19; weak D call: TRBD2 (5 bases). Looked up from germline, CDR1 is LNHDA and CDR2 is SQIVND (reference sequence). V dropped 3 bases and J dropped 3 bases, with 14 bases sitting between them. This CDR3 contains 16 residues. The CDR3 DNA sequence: TGTGCCAGTAGTATCCGCCGGTTGAGGGACACCGGGGAGCTGTTTTTT. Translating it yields CASSIRRLRDTGELFF.